Listed here is a single T cell receptor (beta chain). Cohort 3 donors were reported recovered after two negative PCRs, clearance, or symptom resolution. This entry comes from a study of blood T cell repertoires in COVID-19. This table comes from immunoSEQ multiplex PCR, and its TCRdb copy is limited to in-frame clones, with some not included. The sample yields 150,000 to 200,000 clones, 75% to 85% seen once. J lost 0 bases, V lost 0 bases, and 6 bases had no gene match. This CDR3 region has 17 residues. Germline V gene sequence: CDR1 SEHNR, CDR2 FQNEAQ (reference sequence). The receptor's source is a man aged 35 to 55 who had recovered from COVID-19. The sample consisted of PBMCs or T cells enriched from blood (not recorded which). The chain joins TRBV7-9 to TRBJ2-3; 7 bases agree with TRBD1. CDR3 coding DNA: TGTGCCAGCAGCTTAGCGAGACAGGGAACTAGCACAGATACGCAGTATTTT. Translated, it gives CASSLARQGTSTDTQYF.